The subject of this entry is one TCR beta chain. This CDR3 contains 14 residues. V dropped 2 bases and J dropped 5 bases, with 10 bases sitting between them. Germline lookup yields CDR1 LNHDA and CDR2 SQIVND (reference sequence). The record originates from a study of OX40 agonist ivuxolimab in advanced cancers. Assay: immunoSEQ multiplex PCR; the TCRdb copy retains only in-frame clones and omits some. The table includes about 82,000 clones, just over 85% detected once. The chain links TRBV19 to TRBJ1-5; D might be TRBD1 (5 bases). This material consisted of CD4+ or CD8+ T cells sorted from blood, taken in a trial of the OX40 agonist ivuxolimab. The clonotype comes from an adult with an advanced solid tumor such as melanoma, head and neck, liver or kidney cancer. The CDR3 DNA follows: TGTGCCAGTAGTATATCACAGGTTGATCAGCCCCAGCATTTT. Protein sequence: CASSISQVDQPQHF.